The clone carrying this T cell receptor (beta chain) was found many times. What it binds is unknown. Investigators prepared the TCR beta libraries by applying iRepertoire HTBI primers and Arm-PCR of CDR3 regions. TCRdb reprocessed the multiplex PCR reads via MiXCR and lists one record per CDR3 protein. The table shows approximately 350,000 distinct CDR3 sequences, with over 9.5% occurring only once. Indicated time point: newly diagnosed GD, antithyroid drugs for less than 3 months. Extracted RNA from PBMCs served as the source of the TCR library. V lost 6 bases, J lost 0 bases, and 7 bases stayed unmatched. Germline V gene lookup returns CDR1 DFQATT and CDR2 SNEGSKA (reference sequence). This CDR3 is built from 14 residues. The sample is drawn from a study of regulatory T cells in long-lasting Graves disease. Study observations and caveats: With a small sample size, accuracy may have been reduced.

The sample was also linked to a second study, of T cells in Graves' hyperthyroidism and ophthalmopathy. According to that study: Ophthalmopathy was told apart from stable hyperthyroidism by a 13 V-J model.

This receptor was obtained from a woman under 30 with Graves disease. The specimen was peripheral blood mononuclear cells (PBMCs), collected at new diagnosis, from a patient treated with antithyroid drugs. The chain uses TRBV20-1 and TRBJ1-1; 7 nucleotides match TRBD1. The CDR3 loop is CSASRQGLNTEAFF. The DNA of the CDR3 is TGCAGTGCATCAAGACAGGGACTGAACACTGAAGCTTTCTTT.